A selection of T cell receptor beta chains follows, all from one sample in a study of cytomegalovirus exposure and HLA in healthy donors. The table came from immunoSEQ multiplex PCR; TCRdb's copy has only in-frame clones and leaves some out. Among about 120,000 clones listed, around 70% were seen once. Input material: PBMCs. The receptors here all came from a man aged 25 to 40 in good health and CMV-seropositive. The CDR3 runs from the conserved cysteine through the conserved F or W. A D gene is named only where the DNA matches it firmly. The size of a clone is reported for some rows only, either as once, few or many, or as a class for expanded clones.

12 TRBJ2-7 TRBV27 - once TGTGCCAGCACCTCCGGGGGTGGCGAGCAGTACTTC CASTSGGGEQYF
15 TRBJ2-2 TRBV9 - - TGTGCCAGCAGCGTAGTAGGGAGGAGCACCGGGGAGCTGTTTTTT CASSVVGRSTGELFF
15 TRBJ2-7 TRBV11-2 - - TGTGCCAGCAGCCCTAACACGGGGTCCACCTACGAGCAGTACTTC CASSPNTGSTYEQYF
17 TRBJ1-1 TRBV11-2 - few TGTGCCAGCAGCTTAGTCTTGGGGGGGAGCTTGAACACTGAAGCTTTCTTT CASSLVLGGSLNTEAFF
15 TRBJ2-2 TRBV7-8 - few TGTGCCAGCTGGGGCGGGCAGGGGATCACCGGGGAGCTGTTTTTT CASWGGQGITGELFF
15 TRBJ2-3 TRBV5-1 - - TGCGCCAGCAGCTTGATCAGGACTAGCACAGATACGCAGTATTTT CASSLIRTSTDTQYF
15 TRBJ2-3 TRBV2 - - TGTGCCAGCAGTGTAAAATGGCCGGGGAGAGATACGCAGTATTTT CASSVKWPGRDTQYF
13 TRBJ1-1 TRBV11-3 - - TGTGCCAGCAGCTTGGGGGGGCTAGCCGACCCTTTCTTT CASSLGGLADPFF
13 TRBJ2-7 TRBV5-1 - - TGCGCCAGCAGCTTGTTAAGGGGATGGGAGCAGTACTTC CASSLLRGWEQYF
18 TRBJ2-2 TRBV19 TRBD2 - TGTGCCAGTAGACATGGACTAGCGGGATTTACGAACACCGGGGAGCTGTTTTTT CASRHGLAGFTNTGELFF
11 TRBJ1-5 TRBV28 - few TGTGCCAGCAGTCGCGGGGCGCCCCAGCATTTT CASSRGAPQHF
15 TRBJ2-7 TRBV25-1 TRBD1 - TGTGCCAGCAGTGTGAGTTGGACAGGGCCTAGCGAGCAGTACTTC CASSVSWTGPSEQYF
15 TRBJ2-1 TRBV2 TRBD2 - TGTGCCAGCAGTGTACGGGGGGGCTCCTACAATGAGCAGTTCTTC CASSVRGGSYNEQFF
13 TRBJ1-2 TRBV6-1 TRBD1 - TGTGCCAGCAGCACGACAGGGCTCTATGGCTACACCTTC CASSTTGLYGYTF
15 TRBJ2-7 TRBV6-4 - - TGTGCCAGCAGTGACTCGGCGGGCAGCTCCTACGAGCAGTACTTC CASSDSAGSSYEQYF
15 TRBJ1-1 TRBV5-1 TRBD1 - TGCGCCAGCAGCACCCGGGACAGGGGAGGTACTGAAGCTTTCTTT CASSTRDRGGTEAFF
15 TRBJ1-2 TRBV5-1 TRBD1 - TGCGCCAGCACCCTTTATCCGGGACAGGTAGATGGCTACACCTTC CASTLYPGQVDGYTF
16 TRBJ2-5 TRBV5-1 TRBD2 once TGCGCCAGCAGCTTGGGAGTCGCGGGGGTCCAAGAGACCCAGTACTTC CASSLGVAGVQETQYF
15 TRBJ1-1 TRBV12-5 TRBD1 - TGTGCTAGTGGGGCTCCGGGACAGGTTGACACTGAAGCTTTCTTT CASGAPGQVDTEAFF
14 TRBJ2-1 TRBV11-2 TRBD1 few TGTGCCAGCAGCGCAGGGACAGGGGGCAATGAGCAGTTCTTC CASSAGTGGNEQFF
12 TRBJ1-2 TRBV5-3 - - TGTGCCAGAAGCTCAAGGGAGGATGGCTACACCTTC CARSSREDGYTF
14 TRBJ1-2 TRBV6-1 TRBD1 few TGTGCCAGCAGTGCCGGACAGGCGTACTATGGCTACACCTTC CASSAGQAYYGYTF
13 TRBJ2-5 TRBV19 - few TGTGCCAGTAGTATCCAAACTACAGGGATCCAGTACTTC CASSIQTTGIQYF
13 TRBJ2-1 TRBV29-1 - once TGCAGCGCTCAAGCCGATTCCTACAATGAGCAGTTCTTC CSAQADSYNEQFF
14 TRBJ2-7 TRBV9 TRBD2 - TGTGCCAGCAGCGTTTCTAGCGGATCCTACGAGCAGTACTTC CASSVSSGSYEQYF
14 TRBJ1-1 TRBV29-1 TRBD1 few TGCAGCGTTGAGAGGACAGGGAGTAACACTGAAGCTTTCTTT CSVERTGSNTEAFF
16 TRBJ1-4 TRBV5-1 - - TGCGCCAGCAGCTTGGGACAGCCTCTTGATAATGAAAAACTGTTTTTT CASSLGQPLDNEKLFF
13 TRBJ2-7 TRBV5-1 - - TGCGCCAGCAGCTTGGCCGCCGCTTACGAGCAGTACTTC CASSLAAAYEQYF
17 TRBJ1-4 TRBV25-1 TRBD1 - TGTGCCAGCAGTGACTCCTTAACAGGGGCCCATAATGAAAAACTGTTTTTT CASSDSLTGAHNEKLFF
13 TRBJ1-1 TRBV11-2 - - TGTGCCAGCAGCTTATGGGGCGCCTCTGAAGCTTTCTTT CASSLWGASEAFF
15 TRBJ1-4 TRBV28 TRBD1 once TGTGCCAGCAGTAAACAGGGGGCTACTAATGAAAAACTGTTTTTT CASSKQGATNEKLFF
14 TRBJ1-1 TRBV6-4 TRBD1 few TGTGCCAGCAGTGACTCGGACAGGGGCACTGAAGCTTTCTTT CASSDSDRGTEAFF